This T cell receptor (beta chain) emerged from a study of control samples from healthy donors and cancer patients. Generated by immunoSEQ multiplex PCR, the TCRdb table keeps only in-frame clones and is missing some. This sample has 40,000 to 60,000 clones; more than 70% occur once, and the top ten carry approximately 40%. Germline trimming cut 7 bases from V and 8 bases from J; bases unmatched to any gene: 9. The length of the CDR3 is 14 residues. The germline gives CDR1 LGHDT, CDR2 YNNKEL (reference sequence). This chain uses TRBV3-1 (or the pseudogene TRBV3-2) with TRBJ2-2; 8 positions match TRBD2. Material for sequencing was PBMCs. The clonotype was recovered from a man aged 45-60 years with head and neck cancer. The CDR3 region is CASMLLSGGGELFF. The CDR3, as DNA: TGTGCCAGCATGCTCCTAAGCGGGGGTGGGGAGCTGTTTTTT.